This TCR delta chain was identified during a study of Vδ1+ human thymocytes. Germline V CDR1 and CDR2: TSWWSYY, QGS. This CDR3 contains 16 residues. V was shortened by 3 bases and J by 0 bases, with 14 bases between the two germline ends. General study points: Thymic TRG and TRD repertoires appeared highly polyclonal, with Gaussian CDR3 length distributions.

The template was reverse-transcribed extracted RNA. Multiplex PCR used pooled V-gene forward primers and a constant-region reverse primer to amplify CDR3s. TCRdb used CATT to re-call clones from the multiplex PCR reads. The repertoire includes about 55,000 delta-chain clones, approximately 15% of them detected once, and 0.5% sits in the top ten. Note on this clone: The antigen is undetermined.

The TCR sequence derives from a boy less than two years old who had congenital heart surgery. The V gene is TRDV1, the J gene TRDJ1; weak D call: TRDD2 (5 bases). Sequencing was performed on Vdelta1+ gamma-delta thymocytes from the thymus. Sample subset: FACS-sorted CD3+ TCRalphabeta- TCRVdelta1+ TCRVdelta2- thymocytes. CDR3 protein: CALGDFPDKYTDKLIF. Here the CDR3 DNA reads TGTGCTCTTGGGGACTTCCCTGATAAGTACACCGATAAACTCATCTTT.